Shown below are 30 T cell receptor beta chains from a single sample sequenced in a study of blood T cell repertoires in COVID-19. The data were produced by immunoSEQ multiplex PCR, yet TCRdb's version contains in-frame clones alone and is incomplete. The sample yields about 140,000 clones, roughly 82% seen once. Sequenced: peripheral blood. These receptors were taken from a man at least 80 years old with acute or convalescent COVID-19.

The V call is TRBV19, the J call TRBJ2-7, with 7 bases matching TRBD1. V gave up 5 bases and J gave up 2 bases; unmatched junction bases: 6. The CDR3 length is 14 residues. Germline loops: CDR1 LNHDA, CDR2 SQIVND (reference sequence). CDR3 nucleotides: TGTGCCAGTAGTCCCGGGACAGCAACCTACGAGCAGTACTTC. The encoded protein is CASSPGTATYEQYF.

The chain employs TRBV27 and TRBJ1-1; D not resolved. The CDR3 covers 15 residues. Looked up from germline, CDR1 is MNHEY and CDR2 is SMNVEV (reference sequence). Trimming removed 4 bases from V and 8 bases from J, with 20 bases in between. CDR3 in DNA: TGTGCCAGCAGTTCATCTCGCCGGGATCAGAACGAAGCTTTCTTT. Encoded protein: CASSSSRRDQNEAFF.

This clone was found a few times. In nucleotides, the CDR3 is TGTGCCAGCATTAGGGGGGGAACCTACGAGCAGTACTTC. This translates into CASIRGGTYEQYF. The chain links TRBV13 to TRBJ2-7, with TRBD2 as a possible D gene (7 bases). Trimming took 7 bases from V and 2 from J, leaving 12 bases between them. The CDR3 extends over 13 amino acids. The germline V gene has CDR1 PRHDT and CDR2 FYEKMQ (reference sequence).

This clone has a count of ten or more. This chain connects TRBV3-1 (or the pseudogene TRBV3-2) to TRBJ2-7, with a tentative D call TRBD2 (6 bases). Germline CDR1 LGHDT, CDR2 YNNKEL (reference sequence). The CDR3 has 15 amino acids. V was trimmed by 4 bases and J by 4 bases, leaving 17 bases between them. For the CDR3, the DNA is TGTGCCAGCAGCCTTGGGACGGCGGGGCGGTACGAGCAGTACTTC. Translation: CASSLGTAGRYEQYF.

V gene TRBV29-1 combines with J gene TRBJ2-7; D uncertain. Germline V gene lookup returns CDR1 SQVTM and CDR2 ANQGSEA. Deletions cut 5 bases from V and 0 bases from J, with 11 bases between. The CDR3 has 13 residues. The CDR3 is CSVSRHLSYEQYF. Written as DNA, the CDR3 is TGCAGCGTTTCGAGGCACCTCTCCTACGAGCAGTACTTC.

This rearrangement joins TRBV7-9 to TRBJ2-1; D is possibly TRBD2 (6 bases). The germline V gene has CDR1 SEHNR and CDR2 FQNEAQ (reference sequence). The CDR3 has 14 residues. V was shortened by 6 bases and J by 5 bases, with 14 bases between the two germline ends. CDR3 region: CASREVADNNEQFF. CDR3 bases: TGTGCCAGCAGGGAGGTAGCGGATAACAATGAGCAGTTCTTC. Full variable domain (missing parts from reference TRBV7-9 and TRBJ2-1): DTGVSQNPRHKITKRGQNVTFRCDPISEHNRLYWYRQTLGQGPEFLTYFQNEAQLEKSRLLSDRFSAERPKGSFSTLEIQRTEQGDSAMYLCASREVADNNEQFFGPGTRLTVL.

This rearrangement joins TRBV6-6 to TRBJ1-5; 11 nucleotides line up with TRBD1. V was pared by 6 bases and J by 4 bases, with 2 bases of the junction left unmatched. Germline CDR1 is MNHNY and CDR2 is SVGAGI (reference sequence). This CDR3 is 14 amino acids long. The CDR3 coding sequence is TGTGCCAGCAGCCGGGACAGGGGGAATCAGCCCCAGCATTTT. Translation: CASSRDRGNQPQHF.

This clone was counted a few times. The chain uses TRBV5-4 and TRBJ2-7, with TRBD2 matching 9 bases. From germline, CDR1 is SGHNT and CDR2 YYREEE (reference sequence). The CDR3 is 15 residues long. V trimming: 2 bases; J trimming: 3 bases; junction bases outside the gene matches: 6. The CDR3 nucleotides are TGTGCCAGCAGCTTTAGCGGGGGCGGTGTCTACGAGCAGTACTTC. Its translation is CASSFSGGGVYEQYF.

V is TRBV5-6 and J is TRBJ1-5; no clear D. CDR1 is SGHDT and CDR2 is YYEEEE in the germline V gene. The CDR3 has 13 residues. V was trimmed by 0 bases and J by 9 bases, leaving 10 bases between them. CDR3 sequence (DNA): TGTGCCAGCAGCTTGGATCCGGGGAGGCCCCAGCATTTT. It yields the protein CASSLDPGRPQHF.

The rearrangement uses TRBV2 and TRBJ2-2; D possibly corresponds to TRBD1 (6 bases). The germline CDR1 and CDR2 sequences are SNHLY and FYNNEI. Trimming removed 6 bases at V and 3 bases at J, with 17 bases between. The CDR3 contains 16 residues. CDR3 region: CASRETGRRDTGELFF. The CDR3 DNA is TGTGCCAGCAGGGAAACAGGGCGAAGGGACACCGGGGAGCTGTTTTTT.

The V call is TRBV18, the J call TRBJ2-5; D is unclear. This CDR3 is built from 14 residues. Germline V gene sequence: CDR1 KGHSH, CDR2 LQKENI. V gave up 5 bases and J gave up 3 bases, with 13 bases separating them. CDR3 sequence: CASSLAGDEETQYF. CDR3 bases: TGTGCCAGCTCATTGGCCGGAGATGAAGAGACCCAGTACTTC.

The J gene is TRBJ2-5, the V gene TRBV11-2; perhaps TRBD1 as D (5 bases). Germline CDR1 reads SGHAT; CDR2 reads FQNNGV. The CDR3 contains 14 residues. With 5 bases removed from V and 4 bases from J, the gap between germline ends came to 14 bases. The CDR3 sequence is CASSTRQTIETQYF. CDR3 DNA sequence: TGTGCCAGCAGCACACGACAGACGATAGAGACCCAGTACTTC.

This clone appeared a few times. The chain joins TRBV5-1 to TRBJ2-1; TRBD2 is a possible D gene (5 bases). Trimming removed 4 bases from V and 9 bases from J, with 17 bases in between. The CDR3 loop spans 14 amino acids. Germline CDR1 SGHRS, CDR2 YFSETQ. In nucleotides, the CDR3 is TGCGCCAGCAGCCTGCGGCCCGGCGGGCGTGAGCAGTTCTTC. This gives the protein CASSLRPGGREQFF.

This chain links TRBV6-2 or TRBV6-3 with TRBJ2-5; 7 bases are a match to TRBD1. CDR1 is MNHEY and CDR2 is SVGEGT in the germline V gene. V was pared by 2 bases and J by 5 bases, with 5 bases of the junction left unmatched. The CDR3 sequence is 14 residues long. CDR3 region: CASSYDRVVETQYF. The CDR3 DNA sequence: TGTGCCAGCAGTTACGACAGGGTCGTTGAGACCCAGTACTTC.

The genes are TRBV6-2 or TRBV6-3 and TRBJ2-7; 9 bases map to TRBD2. The germline V gene encodes CDR1 MNHEY and CDR2 SVGEGT. This CDR3 spans 15 amino acids. Trimming cost V 4 bases and J 7 bases; bases outside gene matches: 11. As DNA, the CDR3 is TGTGCCAGCAGTTTAGCCAGCGGGGGGCGTCTAGAGCAGTACTTC. It codes for CASSLASGGRLEQYF.

This chain connects TRBV6-6 to TRBJ1-5; 9 bases are a match to TRBD1. V lost 7 bases and J lost 4; bases outside the gene matches: 8. The CDR3 is made up of 15 amino acids. The germline V gene has CDR1 MNHNY and CDR2 SVGAGI (reference sequence). This CDR3 reads CASTSGQGGNQPQHF. The CDR3 DNA reads as TGTGCCAGCACCTCGGGACAGGGTGGGAATCAGCCCCAGCATTTT.

This chain connects TRBV4-1 to TRBJ1-4, with 9 bases matching TRBD1. With V trimmed by 0 bases and J by 6 bases, 8 bases remained unmatched. The germline CDR1 and CDR2 sequences are MGHRA and YSYEKL. The CDR3 spans 17 residues. The CDR3 loop is CASSQEGWGTGYEKLFF. The CDR3 coding sequence is TGCGCCAGCAGCCAAGAGGGGTGGGGGACAGGGTATGAAAAACTGTTTTTT.

The J gene is TRBJ2-2, the V gene TRBV7-9; the D is unclear. Germline CDR1 SEHNR, CDR2 FQNEAQ (reference sequence). Trimming removed 0 bases from V and 2 bases from J, with 10 bases in between. The CDR3 contains 16 residues. In DNA, the CDR3 is TGTGCCAGCAGCTTAGCAGGAGTGGTAAACACCGGGGAGCTGTTTTTT. Its translation is CASSLAGVVNTGELFF.

V and J are TRBV6-5 and TRBJ1-4, with a possible D match to TRBD1 (5 bases). V was pared by 2 bases and J by 4 bases, with 11 bases between. The CDR3 covers 15 residues. Germline CDR1 is MNHEY and CDR2 is SVGAGI. This chain's CDR3 is CASSYGGGGNEKLFF. CDR3 bases: TGTGCCAGCAGTTACGGCGGGGGGGGTAATGAAAAACTGTTTTTT.

The chain employs TRBV5-1 and TRBJ1-3, with D tentatively TRBD1 (5 bases). The CDR3 runs 17 residues. The germline V gene encodes CDR1 SGHRS and CDR2 YFSETQ. Trimming removed 1 base at V and 2 bases at J, with 16 bases between. CDR3 nucleotide sequence: TGCGCCAGCAGCTTGCTAGCGGGGGGTCAGCCTGGAAACACCATATATTTT. Residues: CASSLLAGGQPGNTIYF.

The DNA for the CDR3 is TGCGCCAGTCGGGTGACCCTAGCGAACACCGGGGAGCTGTTTTTT. As protein: CASRVTLANTGELFF. The V and J genes are TRBV5-1 and TRBJ2-2; D uncertain. This CDR3 has 15 residues. Germline assignment: CDR1 SGHRS and CDR2 YFSETQ. Trimming cost V 8 bases and J 0 bases, with 14 bases left between them.

This clone was seen only once. The genes are TRBV27 and TRBJ1-2; 11 bases align to TRBD1. This CDR3 comprises 15 residues. CDR1 and CDR2 (germline): MNHEY, SMNVEV (reference sequence). Trimming took 5 bases from V and 3 from J; bases not matched to a gene: 5. CDR3 loop: CASSPGQGAYYGYTF. The DNA for the CDR3 is TGTGCCAGCAGTCCCGGACAGGGGGCATACTATGGCTACACCTTC.

The chain carries TRBV19 and TRBJ1-4, with a tentative D call TRBD1 (5 bases). The ends were cut back, 5 bases at V and 4 bases at J, with 11 bases in the middle. This CDR3 has 14 residues. Looked up from germline, CDR1 is LNHDA and CDR2 is SQIVND (reference sequence). In DNA, the CDR3 is TGTGCCAGTAGTCCAGGACAACGTAATGAAAAACTGTTTTTT. The encoded protein is CASSPGQRNEKLFF.

This clone came up a few times. This chain links TRBV6-5 with TRBJ2-3; no definite D call. The germline V and J ends were trimmed by 2 bases and 1 base, with 4 bases remaining between them. Germline CDR1 and CDR2: MNHEY and SVGAGI. The CDR3 covers 13 residues. The CDR3 here is CASSYPGTDTQYF. The CDR3 nucleotides are TGTGCCAGCAGTTACCCGGGCACAGATACGCAGTATTTT.

The chain joins TRBV5-1 to TRBJ1-1, with TRBD1 as a possible D gene (5 bases). Trimming removed 3 bases from V and 5 bases from J, with 11 bases in between. The CDR3 sequence is 13 residues long. Germline V gene sequence: CDR1 SGHRS, CDR2 YFSETQ. The CDR3 reads CASSSSGDTEAFF. CDR3 nucleotide sequence: TGCGCCAGCAGCTCCTCGGGGGATACTGAAGCTTTCTTT.

This chain links TRBV5-1 with TRBJ2-2, with TRBD1 identical over 7 bases. The length of the CDR3 is 16 residues. The germline gives CDR1 SGHRS, CDR2 YFSETQ. J gave up 0 bases and V 4 bases, and 6 bases lay outside the gene matches. This chain's CDR3 is CASSTEDRSNTGELFF. The DNA for the CDR3 is TGCGCCAGCAGCACCGAGGACAGGTCGAACACCGGGGAGCTGTTTTTT.

The chain has TRBV2 and TRBJ2-7; 7 positions agree with TRBD2. The CDR3 extends over 14 amino acids. Germline values: CDR1 SNHLY, CDR2 FYNNEI. CDR3 nucleotide sequence: TGTGCGCAGCCGGGGATAGCCGGGAGGACTCGTCAGTACTTC. Translating gives CAQPGIAGRTRQYF.

V and J are TRBV7-6 and TRBJ2-5, with TRBD2 matching over 7 bases. CDR1 and CDR2 (germline): SGHVS, FNYEAQ. CDR3 length: 16 residues. The V and J ends lost 1 base and 5 bases, in that order; junction bases with no gene match: 10. CDR3 nucleotides: TGTGCCAGCAGCTTAGGAGAAGCGGGGTGGATTGAGACCCAGTACTTC. This sequence encodes CASSLGEAGWIETQYF. Full variable domain (rest looked up from reference TRBV7-6 and TRBJ2-5): GAGVSQSPRYKVTKRGQDVALRCDPISGHVSLYWYRQALGQGPEFLTYFNYEAQQDKSGLPNDRFSAERPEGSISTLTIQRTEQRDSAMYRCASSLGEAGWIETQYFGPGTRLLVL.

The DNA of the CDR3 is TGTGCCAGCAGTTTACAGGGGGAGGAAGAGACCCAGTACTTC. Translating gives CASSLQGEEETQYF. V usage is TRBV6-6 and J usage is TRBJ2-5; 8 nucleotides match TRBD1. V was pared by 4 bases and J by 3 bases, with 4 bases of the junction left unmatched. The germline gives CDR1 MNHNY, CDR2 SVGAGI (reference sequence). The CDR3 extends over 14 amino acids.

The chain carries TRBV5-1 and TRBJ1-3, with D perhaps matching TRBD1 (5 bases). The CDR3 loop spans 15 amino acids. Germline CDR1 is SGHRS and CDR2 is YFSETQ. V was cut by 0 bases and J by 3 bases, with 10 bases left in between. The CDR3 sequence: CASSLGQSIGNTIYF. Here the CDR3 DNA reads TGCGCCAGCAGCTTGGGACAGTCTATTGGAAACACCATATATTTT.